Following are 30 T cell receptor beta chains from one sample sequenced in a study of T-cell memory formation after mild COVID-19. TCRdb fed the 5' RACE reads into MiXCR, producing one record per CDR3 protein. The sample gives 150,000 or so distinct CDR3 sequences, 14% of which show up once; roughly 14% is in the top ten. Sequencing used PBMCs or a T cell subset sorted from them (not recorded which). These receptors originate from an adult woman who had mild COVID-19 (a few samples of this study predate the infection). Cell type and time point are not known.

This chain connects TRBV6-5 to TRBJ2-7, with D possibly matching TRBD1 (6 bases). Trimming removed 2 bases at V and 1 base at J, with 12 bases between. Germline CDR1 and CDR2: MNHEY and SVGAGI. The CDR3 is made up of 15 amino acids. CDR3: CASSYHRVRSYEQYF. The CDR3, as DNA: TGTGCCAGCAGTTACCACAGGGTTAGGTCCTACGAGCAGTACTTC.

This clonotype was observed a handful of times. V and J are TRBV5-1 and TRBJ1-1; 11 bases match TRBD1. Trimming took 4 bases from V and 5 from J; bases not matched to a gene: 7. Germline V gene lookup returns CDR1 SGHRS and CDR2 YFSETQ. This CDR3 region has 15 residues. For the CDR3, the DNA is TGCGCCAGCAGCCCCACGGACAGGGGGCGAACTGAAGCTTTCTTT. It encodes CASSPTDRGRTEAFF.

This sequence joins TRBV7-9 and TRBJ2-1; TRBD2 agrees at 7 bases. This CDR3 comprises 16 residues. V gave up 4 bases and J gave up 0 bases; unmatched junction bases: 6. Looked up from germline, CDR1 is SEHNR and CDR2 is FQNEAQ (reference sequence). The CDR3 protein is CASSSLGGSSYNEQFF. The CDR3 DNA follows: TGTGCCAGCAGCTCCCTGGGGGGGAGCTCCTACAATGAGCAGTTCTTC. Based on the CDR3 plus reference TRBV7-9 and TRBJ2-1, the full variable domain is DTGVSQNPRHKITKRGQNVTFRCDPISEHNRLYWYRQTLGQGPEFLTYFQNEAQLEKSRLLSDRFSAERPKGSFSTLEIQRTEQGDSAMYLCASSSLGGSSYNEQFFGPGTRLTVL.

Remarks on this clonotype: One end of the junction fails to match germline, which may point to a read error. V is TRBV2 and J is TRBJ2-1; 12 positions match TRBD2. The CDR3 extends over 15 amino acids. Germline V CDR1 and CDR2: SNHLY, FYNNEI. CDR3 DNA sequence: TGTTCCAGCAGTCGGACTAGCGGGGCCTCCAATGAGCAGTTCTTC. Protein product: CSSSRTSGASNEQFF.

The chain combines TRBV4-3 with TRBJ1-3, with no clear D. Trimming cost V 0 bases and J 8 bases, with 14 bases left between them. This CDR3 is 15 amino acids long. Looked up from germline, CDR1 is LGHNA and CDR2 is YSLEER. CDR3 loop: CASSQDRNSGDTIYF. The CDR3 DNA reads TGCGCCAGCAGCCAAGATAGGAACTCTGGGGACACCATATATTTT.

The chain links TRBV4-2 to TRBJ2-5; 7 nucleotides match TRBD1. Per germline, CDR1 LGHNA and CDR2 YNFKEQ. Germline trimming cut 3 bases from V and 5 bases from J; bases unmatched to any gene: 9. The CDR3 runs 15 residues. Written as DNA, the CDR3 is TGTGCCAGCAGCCAGGCCGACAGGGCCGGGGAGACCCAGTACTTC. Its protein is CASSQADRAGETQYF.

The V gene is TRBV7-2, the J gene TRBJ2-7; D possibly corresponds to TRBD2 (5 bases). V lost 1 base, J lost 2 bases, and 12 bases lay in between. The CDR3 is 15 amino acids. CDR1 and CDR2 (germline): SGHTA, FQGNSA. The CDR3 nucleotides read TGTGCCAGCAGCTTAGTAGCTAGCACGGCCTACGAGCAGTACTTC. It translates to CASSLVASTAYEQYF.

This clonotype was counted only a few times. The rearrangement links TRBV19 to TRBJ2-2; D is unclear. The V end lost 7 bases, the J end lost 4 bases, and 13 bases lay between the germline ends. CDR3 size: 14 residues. Per germline, CDR1 LNHDA and CDR2 SQIVND (reference sequence). Written as DNA, the CDR3 is TGTGCCAGTATTCCGGGTCCGGGCACCGGGGAGCTGTTTTTT. Its protein product is CASIPGPGTGELFF.

This clonotype was seen more than once but under ten times. J is TRBJ2-1 and V is TRBV4-1, with 10 bases matching TRBD2. Trimming took 2 bases from V and 6 from J; bases not matched to a gene: 4. The CDR3 is 15 amino acids. The V gene's germline CDR1 is MGHRA and CDR2 YSYEKL. This CDR3 is CASSQRTSGLNEQFF. The CDR3 DNA reads as TGCGCCAGCAGCCAACGGACTAGCGGCCTCAATGAGCAGTTCTTC.

This clonotype was observed a handful of times. The chain carries TRBV12-3 or TRBV12-4 and TRBJ2-7, with a tentative D call TRBD1 (9 bases). The CDR3 is 14 amino acids. Trimming left V 7 bases short and J 5 bases short, with 18 bases between. The DNA of the CDR3 is TGTGCCAGCACCCGGGGACAGGGACTAGACGAGCAGTACTTC. The encoded protein is CASTRGQGLDEQYF.

V is TRBV9 and J is TRBJ2-5; TRBD2 matches 11 bases. The V gene's germline CDR1 is SGDLS and CDR2 YYNGEE. Germline trimming cut 0 bases from V and 4 bases from J; bases unmatched to any gene: 2. CDR3 length equals 15 residues. The CDR3 DNA follows: TGTGCCAGCAGCGTAGCCGGGACTAGCGGAGAGACCCAGTACTTC. It is translated as CASSVAGTSGETQYF. Full variable domain (outside the CDR3, taken from reference TRBV9 and TRBJ2-5): DSGVTQTPKHLITATGQRVTLRCSPRSGDLSVYWYQQSLDQGLQFLIQYYNGEERAKGNILERFSAQQFPDLHSELNLSSLELGDSALYFCASSVAGTSGETQYFGPGTRLLVL.

The chain uses TRBV2 and TRBJ2-7; D is undetermined. Trimming left V 11 bases short and J 7 bases short, with 18 bases between. The CDR3 length is 12 residues. The V gene's germline CDR1 is SNHLY and CDR2 FYNNEI. This CDR3 reads CAGAPPYAEQYF. The CDR3 bases are TGTGCCGGCGCCCCCCCCTACGCTGAGCAGTACTTC. The variable domain in full, with the rest retrieved from reference TRBV2 and TRBJ2-7, is EPEVTQTPSHQVTQMGQEVILRCVPISNHLYFYWYRQILGQKVEFLVSFYNNEISEKSEIFDDQFSVERPDGSNFTLKIRSTKLEDSAMYFCAGAPPYAEQYFGPGTRLTVT.

V and J are TRBV20-1 and TRBJ2-7, with D possibly being TRBD1 (7 bases). CDR1 is DFQATT and CDR2 is SNEGSKA in the germline V gene (reference sequence). This CDR3 has 15 residues. Trimming left V 3 bases short and J 0 bases short, with 15 bases between. This CDR3 is CSARLGGTDSYEQYF. DNA of the CDR3: TGCAGTGCTAGGCTTGGCGGGACAGACTCCTACGAGCAGTACTTC.

The rearrangement links TRBV19 to TRBJ2-7, with no clear D. The length of the CDR3 is 12 residues. The germline V and J ends were trimmed by 7 bases and 5 bases, with 12 bases remaining between them. CDR1 LNHDA and CDR2 SQIVND come from the germline V gene (reference sequence). The CDR3 sequence is CASNQGRDEQYF. Written as DNA, the CDR3 is TGTGCCAGTAACCAAGGACGAGACGAGCAGTACTTC.

This chain connects TRBV12-3 or TRBV12-4 to TRBJ1-2; the D gene is possibly TRBD1 (6 bases). This CDR3 spans 12 amino acids. Between the trimmed V and J ends, which lost 6 bases and 5 bases, there was a span of 10 bases. Here the CDR3 DNA reads TGTGCCAGCAGCTCCACAGGGTATGGCTACACCTTC. Translation: CASSSTGYGYTF.

This chain links TRBV7-6 with TRBJ2-1; D uncertain. The CDR3 sequence is 15 residues long. Germline V gene lookup returns CDR1 SGHVS and CDR2 FNYEAQ. V was pared by 1 base and J by 0 bases, with 7 bases between. The CDR3, as DNA: TGTGCCAGCAGCTTAGGTATGGACTCCTACAATGAGCAGTTCTTC. Its translation is CASSLGMDSYNEQFF.

This clonotype was seen only a few times. This chain links TRBV3-1 with TRBJ2-3; possibly TRBD1 or TRBD2 for D (5 bases each). Trimming removed 4 bases at V and 2 bases at J, with 16 bases between. Germline V lookup: CDR1 LGHDT, CDR2 YNNKEL (reference sequence). The CDR3 covers 16 residues. The CDR3, as DNA: TGTGCCAGCAGCCTGGCGGGCGTTGGGGCCACAGATACGCAGTATTTT. It is translated as CASSLAGVGATDTQYF.

This clonotype has a handful of counts. The V call is TRBV12-3 or TRBV12-4, the J call TRBJ1-1; D call uncertain. CDR3 length: 14 amino acids. The V end was cut by 3 bases, the J end by 0 bases, with 8 bases between. In DNA, the CDR3 is TGTGCCAGCAGTTTTCGGCTTATGAACACTGAAGCTTTCTTT. It translates to CASSFRLMNTEAFF.

This clonotype was detected a few times. This chain links TRBV24-1 with TRBJ2-1; TRBD1 aligns across 12 bases. V was clipped by 12 bases and J by 10 bases; unmatched bases: 6. Germline CDR1 reads KGHDR; CDR2 reads SFDVKD. The CDR3 sequence is 12 residues long. The CDR3 nucleotides read TGTGCCGCCCGGGACAGGGGGCGAGAGCAGTTCTTC. Residues: CAARDRGREQFF.

This chain joins TRBV12-3 or TRBV12-4 and TRBJ2-6, with 7 positions matching TRBD2. This CDR3 has 20 residues. V trimming: 2 bases; J trimming: 4 bases; junction bases outside the gene matches: 17. CDR3 coding DNA: TGTGCCAGCAGTTTAAAGTGGGGGAGGGGACTCTCTCTGGGGGCCAACGTCCTGACTTTC. Its translation is CASSLKWGRGLSLGANVLTF.

As regards this clonotype: The junction does not match germline at one end; this may be a read error. V and J are TRBV5-1 and TRBJ2-1; possible D gene TRBD2, 6 bases. In germline, CDR1 is SGHRS, CDR2 YFSETQ. CDR3 length equals 12 residues. DNA for the CDR3: TGCGCCAGCAGGTTGGGACTCCGGGAGCAGTTCTTC. Amino acid sequence: CASRLGLREQFF.

This clonotype was picked up a small number of times. Here the CDR3 DNA reads TGTGCCAGTAGTATAATAGGCCTAGCGGGGATGCAGTTCTTC. Translating it yields CASSIIGLAGMQFF. V is TRBV19 and J is TRBJ2-1; 9 nucleotides line up with TRBD2. V lost 2 bases, J lost 12 bases, and 8 bases stayed unmatched. This CDR3 spans 14 amino acids. The V gene's germline CDR1 is LNHDA and CDR2 SQIVND (reference sequence).

This clonotype has just a few counts. J is TRBJ2-5 and V is TRBV18, with D possibly matching TRBD1 (5 bases). The CDR3 has 13 amino acids. The germline gives CDR1 KGHSH, CDR2 LQKENI. With 2 bases removed from V and 2 bases from J, the gap between germline ends came to 6 bases. Here the CDR3 DNA reads TGTGCCAGCTCACCAGGGGCGCAAGAGACCCAGTACTTC. Protein sequence: CASSPGAQETQYF.

The J gene is TRBJ1-1, the V gene TRBV20-1, with D tentatively TRBD1 (6 bases). V was trimmed by 2 bases and J by 1 base, leaving 11 bases between them. The CDR3 spans 14 residues. Germline CDR1 is DFQATT and CDR2 is SNEGSKA (reference sequence). The CDR3 sequence is CSARSGQWNTEAFF. CDR3 nucleotide sequence: TGCAGTGCTAGAAGCGGACAGTGGAACACTGAAGCTTTCTTT.

The J gene is TRBJ1-4, the V gene TRBV13; 8 bases fit TRBD1. This CDR3 spans 14 amino acids. Germline assignment: CDR1 PRHDT and CDR2 FYEKMQ (reference sequence). J lost 3 bases, V lost 5 bases, and 2 bases had no gene match. CDR3 nucleotides: TGTGCCAGCAGCAAGACAGGGGCTAATGAAAAACTGTTTTTT. Its translation is CASSKTGANEKLFF.

The gene calls are TRBV7-3 and TRBJ2-1; TRBD1 or TRBD2 may be the D gene (7 bases each). The V gene's germline CDR1 is SGHTA and CDR2 FQGTGA. With 3 bases removed from V and 8 bases from J, the gap between germline ends came to 17 bases. CDR3 length equals 15 residues. This CDR3 is CASSFVNSGGDEQFF. CDR3 coding DNA: TGTGCCAGCAGCTTCGTTAACTCAGGGGGGGATGAGCAGTTCTTC.

The chain joins TRBV3-1 to TRBJ1-3; D possibly corresponds to TRBD1 (5 bases). This CDR3 spans 15 amino acids. Per germline, CDR1 LGHDT and CDR2 YNNKEL (reference sequence). V lost 0 bases to trimming and J lost 2 bases, with 8 bases between them. The CDR3 loop reads CASSQERTTGNTIYF. DNA for the CDR3: TGTGCCAGCAGCCAAGAGCGGACAACTGGAAACACCATATATTTT.

This clonotype was seen only a few times. The genes are TRBV13 and TRBJ1-4, with TRBD1 matching 10 bases. Germline trimming cut 5 bases from V and 8 bases from J; bases unmatched to any gene: 8. The CDR3 sequence is 15 residues long. Germline V CDR1 and CDR2: PRHDT, FYEKMQ (reference sequence). The CDR3 sequence is CASSHGGTGVEKLFF. The CDR3 region has the DNA TGTGCCAGCAGCCACGGGGGGACAGGGGTAGAAAAACTGTTTTTT.

The rearrangement joins TRBV12-3 or TRBV12-4 to TRBJ2-1; a weak D match, TRBD2 (7 bases). Trimming took 3 bases from V and 8 from J, leaving 17 bases between them. The CDR3 sequence is 15 residues long. DNA of the CDR3: TGTGCCAGCAGTTTCGGGGGGCTAGTGGGTGATGAGCAGTTCTTC. Amino acids: CASSFGGLVGDEQFF.

The rearrangement links TRBV15 to TRBJ2-7; D remains ambiguous. V was pared by 4 bases and J by 0 bases, with 19 bases between. CDR3 length equals 17 residues. Germline assignment: CDR1 LNHNV and CDR2 YYDKDF (reference sequence). The CDR3 protein is CATSITRAVSRSYEQYF. The CDR3 coding sequence is TGTGCCACCAGCATAACAAGGGCAGTTTCCCGCTCCTACGAGCAGTACTTC.